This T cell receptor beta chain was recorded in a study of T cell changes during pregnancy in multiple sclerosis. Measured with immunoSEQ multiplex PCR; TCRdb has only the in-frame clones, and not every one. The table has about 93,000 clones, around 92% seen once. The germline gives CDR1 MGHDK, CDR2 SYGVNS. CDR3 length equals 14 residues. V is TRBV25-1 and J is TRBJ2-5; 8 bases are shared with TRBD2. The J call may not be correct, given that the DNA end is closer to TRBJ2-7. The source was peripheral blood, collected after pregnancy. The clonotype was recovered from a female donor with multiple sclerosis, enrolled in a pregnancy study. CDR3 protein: CASSGLANPYEQYF. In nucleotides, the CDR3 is TGTGCCAGCAGTGGACTAGCGAACCCCTACGAGCAGTACTTC.